This paragraph covers one TCR beta chain sequence. Its target antigen remains unknown. Within one base of it there is no much larger clone, and no base qualities were kept. Looking up the germline V gene yields CDR1 SGDLS and CDR2 YYNGEE. The trim is 0 bases for V and 0 bases for J, with a gap of 7 bases between the germline ends. Counted from cysteine to phenylalanine, this CDR3 has 15 amino acids. The kept DNA is CDR3 alone, 45 bases in frame from the first base. The collaborating institutions used their own protocols to collect whole blood in K2EDTA tubes. For TCRbeta analysis, collaborator samples were shipped as frozen whole blood, as isolated PBMCs, or as DNA extracted from either sample type. This specimen belongs to a study of blood T cell repertoires in COVID-19 (dated by TCRdb to the early 2020s). Turning to the overall study: Collaborator samples came from the United States, Italy and Spain and covered acute and convalescent phases of COVID-19. The material from the prospective study consisted of cDNA or gDNA derived from T cells, B-cell-depleted T cells, or PBMCs. Subjects who had been exposed to COVID-19, were actively infected with it, or had recovered from it provided the deeply sampled blood TCRbeta repertoires that made up the dataset. The repertoires were released in a freely available public database meant as a resource for research on the immune response to SARS-CoV-2. Samples came from the ongoing ImmuneRACE study (first 160 participants) plus 1,254 subjects from 6 global collaborators. Sample metadata almost always included a de-identified subject ID, COVID-19 status, age in years and sex. Where available, HLA class I and class II types were obtained from metadata supplied by the sample provider rather than from assay-based typing.

Broader findings and caveats from the paper: The amount of clinical and demographic metadata varied by source and participant and was provided uncurated.

TCRbeta CDR3 regions were amplified from genomic DNA by means of the immunoSEQ Assay, a bias-controlled multiplex PCR. On the authors' methods: The number of nucleated cells in each sample was estimated by amplification of reference gene primers within the assay. Sequence reads were collapsed and filtered to measure the absolute abundance of every unique TCRbeta CDR3 rearrangement. Productive Simpson clonality was computed per sample as the square root of Simpson's diversity index over productive rearrangements. What TCRdb holds here is the immuneACCESS table cut down to in-frame rearrangements. Part of the clones is not present; checked against another copy, under half of the missing clones reflect an unresolved V gene, and the others are unexplained. V, J and clone size reflect that table, while D and trimming were determined from the DNA. In this sample the table shows 150,000 or so clones, about four fifths of which occur a single time. The ten most abundant clones make up 12% to 15% of the sample.

The TCR originated in a human donor with acute or convalescent COVID-19. The donor label of this sample is uncertain. The chain employs TRBV9 and TRBJ1-5; too little of a D gene remains to name it. Material for sequencing was peripheral blood. In nucleotide form, the sequence is TGTGCCAGCAGCGTAGCAGGTTATAGCAATCAGCCCCAGCATTTT. It encodes CASSVAGYSNQPQHF. Full variable domain (CDR3 extended with the reference TRBV9 and TRBJ1-5 proteins): DSGVTQTPKHLITATGQRVTLRCSPRSGDLSVYWYQQSLDQGLQFLIQYYNGEERAKGNILERFSAQQFPDLHSELNLSSLELGDSALYFCASSVAGYSNQPQHFGDGTRLSIL.